The following is a T cell receptor (beta chain) sequence with its context. Its antigen remains unknown. Cells of the mixed lymphocyte reaction were cocultured at 37 degrees C for over five days. The sample is drawn from a study of siplizumab effects on memory and regulatory T cells. The study, taken as a whole, reports: Many proliferating CD4+ or CD8+ clones remained unclassified. Roughly 75-95% of them could not be assigned either a naive or a memory phenotype. Treg-derived clones made up an average of about 73% of mappable alloreactive CD4+ clones with siplizumab and 26.9% in controls.

The assay looked at about 10^5 TCR templates in each sample. Data came from immunoSEQ multiplex PCR; TCRdb stores just in-frame clones and leaves some out. The top ten hold around 10% of the sample, which has 9,000 to 13,000 clones, around 40% seen once. The TCR comes from a human donor in good health; the cells came from an allogeneic mixed lymphocyte reaction. Material for sequencing was CFSE-low (dividing) CD8+ T cells sorted from an allogeneic mixed lymphocyte reaction.

CDR3 protein: CASSLGVRGIGFNEQFF. CDR3 in DNA: TGTGCCAGCAGCCTAGGGGTCCGGGGGATCGGGTTCAATGAGCAGTTCTTC. The chain uses TRBV7-3 and TRBJ2-1; possibly TRBD2 for D (6 bases). Germline V gene sequence: CDR1 SGHTA, CDR2 FQGTGA. CDR3 length equals 17 residues. The ends were cut back, 5 bases at V and 6 bases at J, with 23 bases in the middle.